These T cell receptor beta chains were read from a single sample in a study of T cell responses to AZD1222 COVID-19 vaccine. This table comes from immunoSEQ multiplex PCR, and its TCRdb copy is limited to in-frame clones, with some not included. The table includes over 150,000 clones, around 87% detected once. This specimen consisted of peripheral blood, obtained 28 days after the second AZD1222 dose. The source is an adult who received the AZD1222 COVID-19 vaccine. Both conserved end residues are part of each CDR3. Each record gives: clone size, V gene, J gene, D gene, CDR3 DNA, CDR3 protein. A D gene is named only where the DNA matches it firmly. Part of the rows lack a size; the others show once, few, many or a class for expanded clones.

size: NA
V: TRBV4-2
J: TRBJ1-2
D: TRBD1
DNA: TGTGCCAGCAGCCGAGATCCGACCGGGACAGGGGTATTGATCGCCTTC
CDR3: CASSRDPTGTGVLIAF

size: NA
V: TRBV2
J: TRBJ2-2
D: NA
DNA: TGTGCCAGCAGGGGTAGAGCCACGAACACCGGGGAGCTGTTTTTT
CDR3: CASRGRATNTGELFF

size: once
V: TRBV7-3
J: TRBJ2-7
D: NA
DNA: TGTGCCAGCAGAGAACAGGGCCACTTGGAGCAGTACTTC
CDR3: CASREQGHLEQYF

size: NA
V: TRBV29-1
J: TRBJ2-7
D: TRBD2
DNA: TGCAGCGTGTCGGCGGGGGACCAATACGAGCAGTACTTC
CDR3: CSVSAGDQYEQYF

size: NA
V: TRBV4-3
J: TRBJ2-1
D: NA
DNA: TGCGCCAGCAGCCAAGATATAAAGAAGGTAAACAATGAGCAGTTCTTC
CDR3: CASSQDIKKVNNEQFF

size: NA
V: TRBV19
J: TRBJ2-5
D: TRBD1
DNA: TGTGCCAGTAGTGGCGCAACTCGGACAGGGGAGGAGACCCAGTACTTC
CDR3: CASSGATRTGEETQYF

size: NA
V: TRBV6-2/TRBV6-3
J: TRBJ1-2
D: TRBD1
DNA: TGTGCCAGCAGTTACCGGACAGGCTATGGCTACACCTTC
CDR3: CASSYRTGYGYTF

size: NA
V: TRBV10-3
J: TRBJ1-6
D: NA
DNA: TGTGCCATCACCGACACCGATAATTCACCCCTCCACTTT
CDR3: CAITDTDNSPLHF

size: once
V: TRBV27
J: TRBJ1-1
D: NA
DNA: TGTGCCAGCAGGCCTCCAGACGGGGCCACTGAAGCTTTCTTT
CDR3: CASRPPDGATEAFF

size: NA
V: TRBV3-1/TRBV3-2
J: TRBJ1-2
D: TRBD1
DNA: TGTGCCAGCAGCCAAGATACAGGGGAGATTGGCTACACCTTC
CDR3: CASSQDTGEIGYTF

size: NA
V: TRBV4-2
J: TRBJ2-7
D: TRBD2
DNA: TGTGCCAGCAGCCAACTAGCGGGGGACTACGAGCAGTACTTC
CDR3: CASSQLAGDYEQYF

size: once
V: TRBV5-8
J: TRBJ1-5
D: NA
DNA: TGTGCCAGCAGCTTGGATCGGGGATCGGGCAATCAGCCCCAGCATTTT
CDR3: CASSLDRGSGNQPQHF

size: once
V: TRBV28
J: TRBJ2-6
D: NA
DNA: TGTGCCAGCAGCCCCCGGTTATCTGGGGCCAACGTCCTGACTTTC
CDR3: CASSPRLSGANVLTF

size: NA
V: TRBV4-3
J: TRBJ1-2
D: NA
DNA: TGCGCCAGCAGCCAAGTTGAACAGGGAGCCTATGGCTACACCTTC
CDR3: CASSQVEQGAYGYTF

size: NA
V: TRBV27
J: TRBJ1-1
D: NA
DNA: TGTGCCAGCAGTTTAAGTTCCGGGACAAGGAACACTGAAGCTTTCTTT
CDR3: CASSLSSGTRNTEAFF

size: NA
V: TRBV4-2
J: TRBJ2-7
D: TRBD1
DNA: TGTGCCAGCAGCCACGGACAGGGAGGCTACGAGCAGTACTTC
CDR3: CASSHGQGGYEQYF

size: NA
V: TRBV2
J: TRBJ1-2
D: NA
DNA: TGTGCCAGCAGTTCCCAGGGCTCCCTTGGCTACACCTTC
CDR3: CASSSQGSLGYTF

size: NA
V: TRBV7-9
J: TRBJ2-1
D: TRBD2
DNA: TGTGCCAGCAGCATACTAGCGGGGGATGAGCAGTTCTTC
CDR3: CASSILAGDEQFF

size: many
V: TRBV3-1/TRBV3-2
J: TRBJ2-7
D: NA
DNA: TGTGCCAGCAGCCGGGCCCACTACGAGCAGTACTTC
CDR3: CASSRAHYEQYF

size: once
V: TRBV21-1
J: TRBJ1-1
D: NA
DNA: TGTGCCACCACCCAGGGGGGGGTGGGTAGCACTGAAGCTTTCTTT
CDR3: CATTQGGVGSTEAFF

size: NA
V: TRBV24-1
J: TRBJ1-5
D: NA
DNA: TGTGCCACCAGTGACACCGGGTGGCCGGGGGGAGATCAGCCCCAGCATTTT
CDR3: CATSDTGWPGGDQPQHF

size: NA
V: TRBV2
J: TRBJ2-7
D: NA
DNA: TGTGCCAGCAGGTCGGGTCGCGAGCAGTACTTC
CDR3: CASRSGREQYF

size: NA
V: TRBV10-3
J: TRBJ1-4
D: NA
DNA: TGTGCCATCAGTGAGTCGACTAGGGCATCGGTTGGCGAAAAACTGTTTTTT
CDR3: CAISESTRASVGEKLFF

size: NA
V: TRBV5-8
J: TRBJ1-2
D: NA
DNA: TGTGCCAGCAGCTTGGCCGCGGATCCCTATGGCTACACCTTC
CDR3: CASSLAADPYGYTF

size: NA
V: TRBV5-8
J: TRBJ2-7
D: NA
DNA: TGTGCCAGCAGCATCGGACAGAGACCCTACGAGCAGTACTTC
CDR3: CASSIGQRPYEQYF

size: NA
V: TRBV6-1
J: TRBJ2-3
D: TRBD2
DNA: TGTGCCAGCAGTGAAGCGCCTAGCGGGGCTAAAGATACGCAGTATTTT
CDR3: CASSEAPSGAKDTQYF

size: NA
V: TRBV10-3
J: TRBJ1-6
D: NA
DNA: TGTGCCATCAGTGCCCGGGACAATACGGATTCACCCCTCCACTTT
CDR3: CAISARDNTDSPLHF

size: NA
V: TRBV5-5
J: TRBJ2-1
D: NA
DNA: TGTGCCAGCAGCTTGGACAGCTACAATGAGCAGTTCTTC
CDR3: CASSLDSYNEQFF

size: NA
V: TRBV19
J: TRBJ1-5
D: NA
DNA: TGTGCCAGTAGTATAGATCCCGGGACCGCCGTTATCTATAGCAATCAGCCCCAGCATTTT
CDR3: CASSIDPGTAVIYSNQPQHF

size: NA
V: TRBV9
J: TRBJ1-2
D: NA
DNA: TGTGCCAGCAGCGAAGGCCTGTCGGGGGGCTACACCTTC
CDR3: CASSEGLSGGYTF

size: NA
V: TRBV25-1
J: TRBJ2-4
D: NA
DNA: TGTGCCAGCAGTGATCCCCTCCAGGGTCTCATTCAGTACTTC
CDR3: CASSDPLQGLIQYF

size: NA
V: TRBV19
J: TRBJ2-3
D: TRBD1
DNA: TGTGCCAGTAGTACCGGACAGGGGGTAAATACGCAGTATTTT
CDR3: CASSTGQGVNTQYF

size: NA
V: TRBV28
J: TRBJ1-2
D: NA
DNA: TGTGCCAGCAGTTTATTCTCGAGCGATGCCTACACCTTC
CDR3: CASSLFSSDAYTF

size: NA
V: TRBV6-5
J: TRBJ1-3
D: NA
DNA: TGTGCCAGCAGTTACATGGGGGGCCCTGGAAACACCATATATTTT
CDR3: CASSYMGGPGNTIYF